A selection of T cell receptor beta chains follows, all from one sample in a study of cytomegalovirus exposure and HLA in healthy donors. Produced via immunoSEQ multiplex PCR; TCRdb's table is partial and in-frame only. Of 140,000 to 150,000 clones in the sample, around four fifths were seen once. Sequencing was performed on PBMCs. All receptors come from a boy younger than 10 in good health and CMV-seronegative. Both conserved end residues are part of each CDR3. D genes are given only for firm matches. Rows may omit the clone size; those that give it use once, few, many or a size class.

D gene	clone size	CDR3 length	J gene	V gene	CDR3 DNA	CDR3 protein
.	.	14	TRBJ2-5	TRBV19	TGTGCCAGTAGACAGGGTCGGTACCAAGAGACCCAGTACTTC	CASRQGRYQETQYF
.	.	14	TRBJ1-5	TRBV28	TGTGCCAGCCAAGGGGGGGCTAGCAATCAGCCCCAGCATTTT	CASQGGASNQPQHF
.	.	14	TRBJ1-1	TRBV9	TGTGCCAGCAGCGTTCTCAGGGACTACACTGAAGCTTTCTTT	CASSVLRDYTEAFF
TRBD1	.	15	TRBJ1-6	TRBV6-1	TGTGCCAGCAGGACGGGACAGGGGGTCAATTCACCCCTCCACTTT	CASRTGQGVNSPLHF
TRBD1	.	18	TRBJ2-6	TRBV9	TGTGCCAGCAGCGTAGCGAGACAGGGGGCGGTTGGGGCCAACGTCCTGACTTTC	CASSVARQGAVGANVLTF
.	few	15	TRBJ1-6	TRBV7-2	TGTGCCAGCAGCTTACGGACACAGGGAAATTCACCCCTCCACTTT	CASSLRTQGNSPLHF
.	few	14	TRBJ2-4	TRBV29-1	TGCAGCGTCCTTACTTACAGGCGGGGAAACATTCAGTACTTC	CSVLTYRRGNIQYF
.	.	14	TRBJ1-1	TRBV4-2	TGTGCCAGCAGCCAAGGATCGGGGAACACTGAAGCTTTCTTT	CASSQGSGNTEAFF
.	.	14	TRBJ2-3	TRBV18	TGTGCCAGCTCACCACCAAGCGGCACAGATACGCAGTATTTT	CASSPPSGTDTQYF
TRBD1	.	14	TRBJ1-1	TRBV6-6	TGTGCCAGCAATCGACAGGGTTGGGTCACTGAAGCTTTCTTT	CASNRQGWVTEAFF
.	.	17	TRBJ2-3	TRBV7-8	TGTGCCAGCAGCTCGAATCCGGACTGGTGGGACACAGATACGCAGTATTTT	CASSSNPDWWDTDTQYF
.	.	15	TRBJ2-1	TRBV7-2	TGTGCCAGCAGCTTAGTCGCCAGGGACTACAATGAGCAGTTCTTC	CASSLVARDYNEQFF
.	.	15	TRBJ2-2	TRBV10-1	TGCGCCAGCTCGGAGGCAGGGGCGCGCACCGGGGAGCTGTTTTTT	CASSEAGARTGELFF
.	.	14	TRBJ1-4	TRBV7-9	TGTGCCAGCAGCCTTGGGCGGGCTAATGAAAAACTGTTTTTT	CASSLGRANEKLFF
.	few	15	TRBJ2-7	TRBV6-5	TGTGCCAGCACCCGTAGGCAGGCCTCCGGGGGCGAGCAGTACTTC	CASTRRQASGGEQYF
TRBD2	.	19	TRBJ2-5	TRBV11-2	TGTGCCAGCAGCCACCTGCCGGGACTAGCGGGAGGGCCGGGAGAGACCCAGTACTTC	CASSHLPGLAGGPGETQYF
.	.	14	TRBJ2-1	TRBV18	TGTGCCAGCTCCCGGACAGTCTCCTACAATGAGCAGTTCTTC	CASSRTVSYNEQFF
.	.	15	TRBJ2-7	TRBV5-5	TGTGCCAGCAGCTTGGGGAGCGCAGCCGCCTACGAGCAGTACTTC	CASSLGSAAAYEQYF
TRBD1	.	16	TRBJ2-7	TRBV5-1	TGCGCCAGCAGCTTGGGGCAGGGGACAGGAGCCTACGAGCAGTACTTC	CASSLGQGTGAYEQYF
TRBD1	once	14	TRBJ2-2	TRBV6-5	TGTGCCAGCAGTTCGGACAGGGCGGTCGGGGAGCTGTTTTTT	CASSSDRAVGELFF
.	once	15	TRBJ2-6	TRBV5-1	TGCGCCAGCAAAATAGCGAGCCCTGGGGCCAACGTCCTGACTTTC	CASKIASPGANVLTF
TRBD1	.	13	TRBJ2-5	TRBV10-3	TGTGCCATCCGGGACAGGGAAAGAGAGACCCAGTACTTC	CAIRDRERETQYF